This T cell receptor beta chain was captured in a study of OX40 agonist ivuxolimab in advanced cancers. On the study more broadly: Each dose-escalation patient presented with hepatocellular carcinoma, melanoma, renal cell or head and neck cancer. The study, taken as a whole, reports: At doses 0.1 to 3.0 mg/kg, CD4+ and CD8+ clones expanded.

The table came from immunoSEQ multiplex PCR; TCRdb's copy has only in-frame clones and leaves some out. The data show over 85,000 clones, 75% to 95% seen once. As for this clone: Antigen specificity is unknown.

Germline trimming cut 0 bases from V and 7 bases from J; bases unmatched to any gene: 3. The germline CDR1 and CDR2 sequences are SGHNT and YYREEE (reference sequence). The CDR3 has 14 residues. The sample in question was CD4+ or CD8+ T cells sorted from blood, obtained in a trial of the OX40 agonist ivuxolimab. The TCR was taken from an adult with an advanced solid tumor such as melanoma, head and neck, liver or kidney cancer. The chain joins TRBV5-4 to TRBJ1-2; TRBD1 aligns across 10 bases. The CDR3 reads CASSLVGTGAGYTF. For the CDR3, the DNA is TGTGCCAGCAGCTTGGTTGGGACAGGGGCTGGCTACACCTTC.